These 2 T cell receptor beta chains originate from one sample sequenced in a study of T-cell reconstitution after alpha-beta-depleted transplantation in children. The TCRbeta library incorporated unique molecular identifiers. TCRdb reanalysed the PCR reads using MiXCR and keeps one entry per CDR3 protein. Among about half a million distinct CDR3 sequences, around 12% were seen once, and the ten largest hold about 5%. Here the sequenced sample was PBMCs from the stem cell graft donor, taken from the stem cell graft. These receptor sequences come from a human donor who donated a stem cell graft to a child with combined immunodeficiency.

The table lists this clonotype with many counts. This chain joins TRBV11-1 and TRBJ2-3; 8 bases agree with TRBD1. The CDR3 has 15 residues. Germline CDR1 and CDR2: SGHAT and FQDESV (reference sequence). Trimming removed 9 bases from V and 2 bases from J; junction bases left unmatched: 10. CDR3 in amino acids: CASKQGVGFTDTQYF. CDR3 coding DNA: TGTGCCAGTAAACAGGGGGTCGGATTCACAGATACGCAGTATTTT.

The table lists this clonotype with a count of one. The chain's CDR3 is CSVEAEAGNTIYF. The CDR3 DNA reads as TGCAGCGTTGAAGCGGAGGCTGGAAACACCATATATTTT. The chain combines TRBV29-1 with TRBJ1-3; unclear D gene. Trimming left V 1 base short and J 2 bases short, with 6 bases between. The CDR3 sequence is 13 residues long. Germline values: CDR1 SQVTM, CDR2 ANQGSEA. The entire variable domain, with the rest obtained from reference TRBV29-1 and TRBJ1-3, is as follows: SAVISQKPSRDICQRGTSLTIQCQVDSQVTMMFWYRQQPGQSLTLIATANQGSEATYESGFVIDKFPISRPNLTFSTLTVSNMSPEDSSIYLCSVEAEAGNTIYFGEGSWLTVV.